The rows below give T cell receptor beta chains drawn from one sample of a study of T cells after yellow fever vaccination. Using its own MiXCR run on the 5' RACE reads, TCRdb lists one record per CDR3 protein. The top ten clones hold roughly a sixth of a sample with 350,000 to 550,000 distinct CDR3 sequences, 18% of them seen once. Specimen: PBMCs, collected before the yellow fever booster vaccination. The receptors originated from a man younger than 35 who received the YFV17D yellow fever vaccine. CDR3s include the opening cysteine and the closing phenylalanine or tryptophan. A D gene is named only where the DNA matches it firmly. Rows may omit the clone size; those that give it use once, few, many or a size class.

few	TRBV20-1	.	TRBJ1-6	TGCAGTGCTAGTTATGAAAGCCGGGACACCTATAATTCACCCCTCCACTTT	CSASYESRDTYNSPLHF
.	TRBV5-1	.	TRBJ2-5	TGCGCCAGCAGAGATCCGACGGGGCCCCCAGAGACCCAGTACTTC	CASRDPTGPPETQYF
.	TRBV5-1	.	TRBJ1-6	TGCGCCAGCAGCGTCGGGGGTTATGATTCACCCCTCCACTTT	CASSVGGYDSPLHF
few	TRBV12-3/TRBV12-4	.	TRBJ2-2	TGTGCCAGCAGTTTAGCCGCCGCACGGGGCGGGGAGCTGTTTTTT	CASSLAAARGGELFF
.	TRBV3-1	.	TRBJ1-4	TGTGCCAGCAGCCAAGTCGGGACAACACATGAAAAACTGTTTTTT	CASSQVGTTHEKLFF
few	TRBV7-9	.	TRBJ2-2	TGTGCCGGATACACCGGGGAGCTGTTTTTT	CAGYTGELFF
few	TRBV6-6	.	TRBJ2-7	TGTGCCAGCAGTTACAGCGAGGAGCAGTACTTC	CASSYSEEQYF
.	TRBV5-1	.	TRBJ1-1	TGCGCCATCCATCCAGGAGGGGGGAACACTGAAGCTTTCTTT	CAIHPGGGNTEAFF
few	TRBV7-2	.	TRBJ1-2	TGTGCCAGCAGCCCTGACAATAACTATGGCTACACCTTC	CASSPDNNYGYTF
few	TRBV9	.	TRBJ1-4	TGTGCCAGCAGCGTAGCGTCAACTAATGAAAAACTGTTTTTT	CASSVASTNEKLFF
once	TRBV10-3	TRBD1	TRBJ1-1	TGTGCCATCAGTGGGGAGGGGGCGAACACTGAAGCTTTCTTT	CAISGEGANTEAFF
.	TRBV4-2	.	TRBJ2-6	TGTGCCAGCAGCCGTGGAGGAGGGGGCTCTGGGGCCAACGTCCTGACTTTC	CASSRGGGGSGANVLTF
few	TRBV12-3/TRBV12-4	.	TRBJ1-1	TGTGCCAGCAGTTTCCAGGGAAGGGGTGAAGCTTTCTTT	CASSFQGRGEAFF
.	TRBV2	.	TRBJ2-1	TGTGCCAGCTCCGAGGCCCACAATGAGCAGTTCTTC	CASSEAHNEQFF
.	TRBV4-2	.	TRBJ2-3	TGTGCCAGCAGCCAAGAACCGGCCTCGGGGGGCGCAGATACGCAGTATTTT	CASSQEPASGGADTQYF
.	TRBV7-9	.	TRBJ2-2	TGTGCCAGCAGCTTGCCCCTAGGAGGGACCGGGGAGCTGTTTTTT	CASSLPLGGTGELFF
.	TRBV11-2	.	TRBJ1-1	TGTGCCAGCATCCCCCCCGCGGGAAACACTGAAGCTTTCTTT	CASIPPAGNTEAFF
.	TRBV27	.	TRBJ2-7	TGTGCCAGCAGTCTGAGGCCCTACGGACGAACCTACGAGCAGTACTTC	CASSLRPYGRTYEQYF
many	TRBV4-1	.	TRBJ2-7	TGCGCCAGCAGCCGGGACCAAAACTTAGGCTACGAGCAGTACTTC	CASSRDQNLGYEQYF
.	TRBV4-3	.	TRBJ1-3	TGCGCCAGCAGCCAAGACTCTGGGAGTGGAAACACCATATATTTT	CASSQDSGSGNTIYF
.	TRBV12-3/TRBV12-4	.	TRBJ1-2	TGTGCCAGCAGTTTAGAAACCTATGGCTACACCTTC	CASSLETYGYTF
.	TRBV2	TRBD1	TRBJ2-5	TGTGCCAGCAGACCTCAGACAGGGGCGGCGACCCAGTACTTC	CASRPQTGAATQYF
.	TRBV12-3/TRBV12-4	TRBD2	TRBJ2-4	TGTGCCAGCAGTCCTCCTCGGACTAGCGGGGCCAAAAACATTCAGTACTTC	CASSPPRTSGAKNIQYF
.	TRBV20-1	TRBD2	TRBJ2-7	TGCAGTGCGCAGCTAGCGGGGGGACCTTCCTACGAGCAGTACTTC	CSAQLAGGPSYEQYF
.	TRBV6-6	TRBD1	TRBJ1-1	TGTGCCAGCAGACAGGGGTATATGACTGAAGCTTTCTTT	CASRQGYMTEAFF
.	TRBV5-1	TRBD1	TRBJ2-3	TGCGCCAGCAGCTTGGCCGGGACAGCCGGGCGAGGAGATACGCAGTATTTT	CASSLAGTAGRGDTQYF
many	TRBV19	.	TRBJ2-7	TGTGCCAGTAGTAGAAAGGCGGTCGGGCTCCTCGAGCAGTACTTC	CASSRKAVGLLEQYF
.	TRBV7-8	.	TRBJ2-5	TGTGCCAGCAGCTTAGCGATACGGAGGGGGGGGCGTGGGACCCAGTACTTC	CASSLAIRRGGRGTQYF